Sequencing of this TCR beta chain was carried out in a study of cytomegalovirus exposure and HLA in healthy donors. Study-wide results and caveats: Despite most TCR sequences being rare, some public TCRs occurred in many donors. Relative to the roughly 690-donor mean, N-insertions were reportedly fewer in an Asian-associated ancestry cluster in a later analysis.

60 Vbeta and 13 Jbeta primers were used in PCR. Here immunoSEQ multiplex PCR was the method, and the copy in TCRdb shows in-frame clones only, minus some. This table holds under 200,000 clones, about four fifths found once. V gave up 5 bases and J gave up 5 bases; unmatched junction bases: 3. The CDR3 length is 14 residues. Germline lookup yields CDR1 SGHTA and CDR2 FQGTGA. Worth noting for this clone: Its antigen remains unidentified.

The clonotype was recovered from a woman in her 50s in good health and CMV-seropositive. The chain joins TRBV7-3 to TRBJ2-1; 10 bases map to TRBD2. The sequenced material came from PBMCs. In DNA form, the CDR3 reads TGTGCCAGCAGCCCGGGACTAGCGCACAATGAGCAGTTCTTC. It codes for CASSPGLAHNEQFF.